This T cell receptor beta chain emerged from a study of cytomegalovirus exposure and HLA in healthy donors (dated by TCRdb to 2017 to 2019). Broadly, across the study: An earlier analysis of a few hundred of the donors reported 276 Gb of sequence data and 117 million unique TCR beta sequences obtained from 150 million to 200 million T cells. An early release that covered more than 550 HLA-typed donors contained 250 to 350 gigabases of sequencing data and around 85 million unique TCR sequences. The genetic ancestry cluster associated with self-reported Caucasian donors included around 76% of the 398 genotyped donors. The study was designed to test whether signatures of past pathogen exposure could be identified by cataloging public T cell receptors. The study profiled the T cell repertoires of 666 subjects by immunosequencing and related them to cytomegalovirus serostatus. Along with the roughly 670-subject first cohort, a separate validation cohort of some 130 different subjects was used. To predict cytomegalovirus infection status, the study brought together high-throughput TCR immunosequencing, statistical association of individual TCRs with disease status, and machine learning. A later analysis re-analyzed previously published TCR beta repertoires from about 600 donors and added high-resolution HLA genotyping to study TCR occurrence patterns. The later analysis used no new phenotypic data to find candidate immune exposures, relying instead on TCR beta sequences and their occurrence across donors. To decide whether each TCR beta V gene segment behaved as functional or pseudogenic, an earlier analysis of 587 of the donors relied on high-throughput TCR beta sequencing. Donor age, sex, ethnicity and CMV serostatus were compiled alongside the repertoire data. A later genetic analysis used genome-wide SNP genotypes for 398 of the 666 donors, treating that subset as a discovery cohort. All discovery cohort repertoires had been generated on a single sequencing platform. HLA typing covered class I and class II loci at four-digit resolution. The number of typed donors differed by locus: about 629-630 for A, B, C, DRB1 and DQB1; roughly 510 for DQA1; over 600 for DPA1; and about 470 for DPB1. Because of strong linkage in the cohort, roughly five DR-DQ haplotypes were treated as single units for association and clustering. Across around 400 genotyped donors of the cohort, an average of about 240,000 unique TCR beta nucleotide sequences per donor were sequenced, and approximately 17% of those sequences were non-productive. What the research found in general, with its limitations: According to a later analysis, TCR association rates differed among HLA loci, with DRB1 alleles showing the most associated TCRs and HLA-C alleles showing the fewest. Presence/absence analyses assumed roughly uniform sequencing depth across donors, an assumption that may not hold. Linkage disequilibrium might explain the correlated functional status among segregating V segments, but an unknown experimental factor could not be ruled out. The only immune exposure information available for the cohort was CMV serostatus. Specific HLA alleles were associated with 15,000 to 20,000 TCR beta sequences at a false discovery rate of 0.05 in a later analysis. In this cohort, only TCR beta chains were sequenced, and detectable features were limited by the absence of alpha or paired-chain data. Most CMV-associated TCR beta chains appeared to be HLA-restricted in a later analysis, and the HLA associations seemed to be driven largely by CMV exposure. A further reported finding was that TCR beta sequences accurately predicted the HLA-A and HLA-B alleles for most subjects in the first cohort. A later analysis reported that several top co-occurrence clusters appeared linked to parvovirus B19, influenza, CMV and Epstein-Barr virus. Some IMGT-functional V segments, including TRBV6-2 and TRBV6-3, could not be told apart with the 87-base-pair reads, so those segments were excluded. Across donors, most TCR sequences were observed very rarely, whereas some public TCRs were present in many individuals. When HLA alleles, especially DR and DQ, strongly co-occurred, attributing TCR associations to individual alleles was difficult. HLA typing was unavailable for some donors at each locus, so association tests used only the typed subset. A later genetic analysis associated a missense DCLRE1C variant with V-gene and J-gene trimming of TCR beta chains, and an independent cohort replicated the association. The authors suggested that the approach could potentially be extended to other disease states and immunological phenotypes. A few of the identified cytomegalovirus-associated TCR beta chains were confirmed in vitro to be specific for cytomegalovirus antigens. Compared with equally common non-associated chains, HLA-associated TCR beta chains in a later analysis were more clonally expanded and had lower generation probabilities. Because counts were too low, about 18 rarely observed V segments, including chromosome 9 orphons, were excluded from the earlier analysis of 587 of the donors. An earlier analysis of several hundred of the donors showed that most TCR beta V segments appeared in productive rearrangements either about 87% or about 30% of the time, which broadly matched IMGT annotations. A total of some 180 TCR beta chains were listed by the study as associated with cytomegalovirus. The sequencing pipeline was judged likely to have produced a cluster of highly shared sequence variants as a technical artifact. Cytomegalovirus status was reported to be diagnosed by the classifier with high specificity and sensitivity in both the original and validation cohorts. Compared with the roughly 700-donor mean, donors in an Asian-associated ancestry cluster had fewer N-insertions in productive TCRs, according to a later genetic analysis.

Regarding this clone: Its antigen specificity is not known.

The CDR3 goes from the cysteine to the phenylalanine over 16 residues. The retained sequence is limited to the CDR3, 48 bases, with the frame set at the first base. The CDR1 and CDR2 encoded by the germline V gene (reference sequence) are MNHEY and SMNVEV. V is shortened by 6 bases, J by 2 bases, and the region joining them spans 20 bases. Library construction relied on the immunoSEQ multiplex PCR assay. For the multiplex PCR, a mixture combining 60 forward primers for TCR Vbeta segments and 13 reverse primers for TCR Jbeta segments was used. Amplification of the CDR3 region of rearranged TCR beta genes was performed with a multiplex PCR assay on genomic DNA. The Illumina HiSeq System was used to sequence the amplified TCR beta libraries as 87-base-pair reads. The paper's data handling went like this. A later analysis counted some 80 million unique TCR beta chains across the 690 or so repertoires, and roughly 9.9 million of these chains were shared by at least two donors. A nearest-neighbor algorithm error-corrected the raw reads and collapsed the reads into unique sequences, merging closely related sequences to remove PCR and sequencing errors. V, D and J gene segments were assigned by aligning CDR3 sequences to IMGT reference sequences. For a sequence to be retained, a match of at least six nucleotides to both a V gene segment and a J gene segment was required. A rearrangement counted as productive if the CDR3 had no stop codons and remained in frame with V and J, and every other rearrangement counted as non-productive. CDR3 was defined by IMGT convention, running from the second conserved V-encoded cysteine to the conserved J-encoded phenylalanine. In an earlier analysis of around 570 of the donors, sequences lacking an unambiguous match to a single V gene segment were excluded. An earlier analysis of a few hundred of the donors called V segments functional above 56.7% productive rearrangements and segregating when the between-donor standard deviation exceeded 5%. A statistical classification framework was developed to diagnose cytomegalovirus status using the catalog of TCR beta chain sequences. In a later analysis, V and J genes were assigned by comparing TCR nucleotide sequences against IMGT/GENE-DB human TR gene sequences. Using the TCRdist pipeline, a later analysis assigned CDR3 sequences along with most-parsimonious VDJ recombination scenarios. In a later analysis, each TCR beta chain was defined by its CDR3 amino acid sequence together with its V-gene family, and reads lacking a unique V-gene family were excluded. To address suspected cross-contamination and a sequencing artifact, a later analysis removed around 590 highly shared, low-generation-probability nucleotide sequences. For each public chain, a later analysis derived a clonal expansion index from normalized ranks of inferred template counts within each repertoire. In a later analysis, generation probabilities were computed using a VDJ recombination model fitted to out-of-frame rearrangements, and the results were checked against IGoR. A later analysis scored TCR-TCR, TCR-HLA and TCR-CMV co-occurrence with hypergeometric tests, applying a repertoire-size bias correction to TCR pairs. To estimate false discovery rates, a later analysis permuted the HLA or CMV assignments 20 times. A later analysis grouped co-occurring TCRs with DBSCAN, adding TCRdist sequence similarity when clustering within HLA-allele-positive subsets. Repertoires with fewer than 30,000 or more than 120,000 public chains, plus five repertoires with anomalous nucleotide sharing, were excluded from co-occurrence clustering. TCRdb carries this immuneACCESS record with in-frame sequences only. Its versions omit some clonotypes, under half of them owing to an unresolved V gene in the studies checked, with the rest unexplained. D and trimming were read from the DNA, whereas the V and J calls and clone size are those reported in that table. The sample's table covers 100,000 to 150,000 clones. About 2.7% of the sample lies in the top ten.

The cohort comprised some 730 healthy bone marrow donors. All cohort members were sampled while nominally healthy, although unrecorded immune exposures were likely present. The donor was CMV seronegative and was included in the group of a few hundred seronegative cohort members. A peripheral blood sample was collected from each donor, and TCR beta sequencing was performed on peripheral blood mononuclear cells. Genomic DNA extraction from the blood cell samples was performed with the Qiagen DNeasy Blood Extraction Kit. The sample consisted of PBMCs. The clonotype was recovered from a young man in good health and CMV-seronegative. The rearrangement joined TRBV27 to TRBJ2-7; D gene: possibly TRBD1, on 6 matching bases. The CDR3 region has the sequence CASSKNSGVRPYEQYF. The bases read TGTGCCAGCAGCAAAAATTCAGGGGTAAGGCCCTACGAGCAGTACTTC.